This TCR beta chain was obtained from a study of long-term antiretroviral therapy in people with HIV. Study-wide points: Every time point showed a repertoire led by clones expanded before ART. Against controls, HIV repertoires showed narrower ranges of CDR3 length.

In this sample, this clone turned up a few times. Its specificity is not known. Sampling of each donor yielded at least one pre-ART PBMC sample and at least two post-ART PBMC samples. Samples held about 1-11 million cryopreserved PBMC before DNA extraction. Sequencing used immunoSEQ v3.0 at survey level. The method was immunoSEQ multiplex PCR; TCRdb's version includes in-frame clones alone and lacks a portion of them. Among about 27,000 clones listed, roughly 80% were seen once. This receptor was taken from a man between 18 and 35 years old with HIV. Sequenced here: unsorted PBMCs, sampled 0.8 years before starting antiretroviral therapy.

In nucleotides, the CDR3 is TGTGCCAGCAGCTTTGGTGGGACGGATAGCACAGATACGCAGTATTTT. This codes for CASSFGGTDSTDTQYF. J is TRBJ2-3 and V is TRBV7-6; the D gene could be TRBD1 or TRBD2 (5 bases each). The CDR3 contains 16 residues. V lost 3 bases and J 0 bases, leaving 13 bases between the germline ends. Germline CDR1 is SGHVS and CDR2 is FNYEAQ. The entire variable domain, with the rest obtained from reference TRBV7-6 and TRBJ2-3, is as follows: GAGVSQSPRYKVTKRGQDVALRCDPISGHVSLYWYRQALGQGPEFLTYFNYEAQQDKSGLPNDRFSAERPEGSISTLTIQRTEQRDSAMYRCASSFGGTDSTDTQYFGPGTRLTVL.